Below are 18 T cell receptor beta chains sequenced from a single sample in a study of T cell responses to AZD1222 COVID-19 vaccine. Clones were sequenced by immunoSEQ multiplex PCR, and TCRdb holds only the in-frame ones, with some missing. The table includes more than 140,000 clones, more than 75% detected once. The specimen was peripheral blood, collected on day 0 of AZD1222 vaccination. The receptors derive from an adult in good health.

V is TRBV4-3 and J is TRBJ1-5; D is undetermined. From germline, CDR1 is LGHNA and CDR2 YSLEER. V was cut by 1 base and J by 0 bases, with 4 bases left in between. This CDR3 spans 14 amino acids. In DNA, the CDR3 is TGCGCCAGCAGCCAAGGCTTTAGCAATCAGCCCCAGCATTTT. This codes for CASSQGFSNQPQHF.

The rearrangement uses TRBV5-1 and TRBJ2-7; D remains unclear. V dropped 5 bases and J dropped 3 bases, with 9 bases sitting between them. Germline values: CDR1 SGHRS, CDR2 YFSETQ. This CDR3 comprises 12 residues. CDR3 residues: CASSLSSYEQYF. CDR3 nucleotides: TGCGCCAGCAGTCTATCCAGCTACGAGCAGTACTTC.

About this clone: The junction does not match germline at one end; this may be a read error. J is TRBJ1-3 and V is TRBV18; 10 bases fit TRBD1. The length of the CDR3 is 18 residues. CDR1 and CDR2 from the germline V gene are KGHSH and LQKENI. The CDR3 here is CASSIRQGATYSRNTIYF. CDR3 sequence (DNA): TGTGCCAGCTCAATACGACAGGGGGCAACCTACTCTAGAAACACCATATATTTT.

The V call is TRBV21-1, the J call TRBJ2-5; the table's D call of TRBD2 was not tested on the DNA. TRBV21-1 is a known pseudogene. The CDR3 sequence is 17 residues long. The CDR3: CASSKEGGLAGEETQYF. Written as DNA, the CDR3 is TGTGCCAGCAGCAAAGAGGGGGGACTAGCGGGAGAAGAGACCCAGTACTTC.

The CDR3 is CASTRRAGGASGYTF. In DNA, the CDR3 is TGTGCCAGCACCCGAAGGGCAGGGGGCGCTTCCGGCTACACCTTC. The genes are TRBV28 and TRBJ1-2; 8 positions match TRBD1. Germline V CDR1 and CDR2: MDHEN, SYDVKM. J lost 8 bases, V lost 7 bases, and 15 bases had no gene match. There are 15 residues in the CDR3.

The chain recombines TRBV18 with TRBJ1-2; unclear D gene. This CDR3 comprises 15 residues. CDR1 is KGHSH and CDR2 is LQKENI in the germline V gene. V was shortened by 0 bases and J by 2 bases, with 10 bases between the two germline ends. DNA of the CDR3: TGTGCCAGCTCACCACCGGCGGGCCTAAACTATGGCTACACCTTC. It is translated as CASSPPAGLNYGYTF.

This clone was seen just once. In nucleotides, the CDR3 is TGTGCCAGCAGCTCCTGGACAGGGGAAGCAGATACGCAGTATTTT. The encoded protein is CASSSWTGEADTQYF. The chain uses TRBV11-2 and TRBJ2-3, with 9 bases that match TRBD1. The CDR3 spans 15 residues. J gave up 4 bases and V 4 bases, and 6 bases lay outside the gene matches. Germline V CDR1 and CDR2: SGHAT, FQNNGV.

The chain carries TRBV6-2 or TRBV6-3 and TRBJ2-2, with TRBD1 matching 9 bases. Germline V CDR1 and CDR2: MNHEY, SVGEGT. Losses at the gene ends were 4 bases for V and 0 bases for J; bases not matched to a gene: 9. The CDR3 covers 18 residues. CDR3 region: CASSLFGDRATNTGELFF. The CDR3 DNA is TGTGCCAGCAGTTTGTTTGGGGACAGGGCTACGAACACCGGGGAGCTGTTTTTT.

This rearrangement joins TRBV5-3 to TRBJ1-3; 8 nucleotides match TRBD1. TRBV5-3 is an ORF; its function is uncertain. V shed 4 bases, J shed 1 base, and the junction held 13 bases outside the gene matches. This CDR3 has 18 residues. CDR3 protein: CARSLPDRVLPSGNTIYF. CDR3 nucleotides: TGTGCCAGAAGCCTTCCGGACAGGGTACTGCCTTCTGGAAACACCATATATTTT.

This chain uses TRBV5-1 with TRBJ1-2; maybe TRBD1 (5 bases). CDR3 length: 13 residues. Trimming pared 4 bases from V and 2 bases from J, leaving 9 bases between. Looked up from germline, CDR1 is SGHRS and CDR2 is YFSETQ. The CDR3 coding sequence is TGCGCCAGCAGCCCGGACACAAACTATGGCTACACCTTC. It translates to CASSPDTNYGYTF. The full variable domain, its missing parts supplied by reference TRBV5-1 and TRBJ1-2, is KAGVTQTPRYLIKTRGQQVTLSCSPISGHRSVSWYQQTPGQGLQFLFEYFSETQRNKGNFPGRFSGRQFSNSRSEMNVSTLELGDSALYLCASSPDTNYGYTFGSGTRLTVV.

The J gene is TRBJ1-1, the V gene TRBV23-1, with D tentatively TRBD1 (5 bases). TRBV23-1 is marked as an open reading frame, function uncertain. The CDR3 is 18 residues long. The V gene lost 8 bases and the J gene lost 2 bases, with 27 bases spanning the gap. The chain's CDR3 is CASLGPGNQTRLNTEAFF. The CDR3 DNA reads TGCGCCAGCCTTGGCCCAGGGAACCAAACGCGACTAAACACTGAAGCTTTCTTT.

The rearrangement uses TRBV24-1 and TRBJ2-5; D might be TRBD1 or TRBD2, each matching 5 bases. The CDR3 extends over 17 amino acids. The germline V and J ends were trimmed by 0 bases and 1 base, with 14 bases remaining between them. Germline V gene sequence: CDR1 KGHDR, CDR2 SFDVKD. CDR3 residues: CATSDLGRGPSQETQYF. The CDR3 DNA reads as TGTGCCACCAGTGATTTGGGCCGGGGCCCTTCCCAAGAGACCCAGTACTTC.

J is TRBJ2-7 and V is TRBV27; TRBD2 agrees at 11 bases. The germline CDR1 and CDR2 sequences are MNHEY and SMNVEV (reference sequence). The CDR3 runs to 14 residues. With V trimmed by 9 bases and J by 2 bases, 6 bases remained unmatched. The CDR3 sequence is CASKTSGTPYEQYF. The DNA of the CDR3 is TGTGCCAGTAAGACTAGCGGGACCCCCTACGAGCAGTACTTC.

The chain is built from TRBV4-3 and TRBJ2-5; weak D call: TRBD1 (6 bases). CDR1 and CDR2 from the germline V gene are LGHNA and YSLEER. The CDR3 is made up of 14 amino acids. V lost 5 bases to trimming and J lost 3 bases, with 13 bases between them. The CDR3 coding sequence is TGCGCCAGCAGCAGGGCAGGGGAGAAAGAGACCCAGTACTTC. Amino acids: CASSRAGEKETQYF.

The V and J genes are TRBV2 and TRBJ2-2, with 7 bases fitting TRBD1. Germline CDR1 is SNHLY and CDR2 is FYNNEI. J lost 4 bases, V lost 8 bases, and 7 bases had no gene match. The CDR3 has 14 residues. CDR3: CASQDRVPTGELFF. CDR3 DNA sequence: TGTGCCAGCCAAGACAGGGTTCCCACCGGGGAGCTGTTTTTT.

This clone was counted once. The chain joins TRBV7-2 to TRBJ2-1, with 14 bases identical to TRBD2. The ends lost 4 bases at V and 6 bases at J; junction bases unmatched: 8. CDR3 length equals 17 residues. Germline CDR1 reads SGHTA; CDR2 reads FQGNSA. CDR3 nucleotide sequence: TGTGCCAGCAGCTGGGTAGGGACTAGCGGGAGTGGCAATGAGCAGTTCTTC. This sequence encodes CASSWVGTSGSGNEQFF.

This clone appeared once. The V call is TRBV4-2, the J call TRBJ2-5, with 7 bases aligning to TRBD1. The CDR3 is made up of 15 amino acids. Germline assignment: CDR1 LGHNA and CDR2 YNFKEQ. After removal of 4 bases from V and 2 bases from J, the junction contained 7 bases not matched to a gene. The CDR3 region is CASSLRTGDQETQYF. CDR3 coding DNA: TGTGCCAGCAGCCTCCGGACAGGCGATCAAGAGACCCAGTACTTC.

The V gene is TRBV10-3, the J gene TRBJ2-7; 8 nucleotides agree with TRBD2. Germline CDR1 reads ENHRY; CDR2 reads SYGVKD. The CDR3 is made up of 18 amino acids. Losses at the gene ends were 3 bases for V and 0 bases for J; bases not matched to a gene: 13. CDR3 coding DNA: TGTGCCATCAGTGAAGGCCTGGAGACTAGCGCAAGCTCCTACGAGCAGTACTTC. Translating it yields CAISEGLETSASSYEQYF.